This entry lists 9 T cell receptor beta chains sequenced from one sample in a study of cytomegalovirus exposure and HLA in healthy donors. The PCR contained 60 Vbeta and 13 Jbeta primers. Sequencing was performed with immunoSEQ multiplex PCR; in TCRdb, only in-frame clones are kept and a portion is missing. The repertoire holds some 150,000 clones, with 75% to 80% as singletons. Sequencing was performed on PBMCs. These receptors came from a man between 40 and 49 years old in good health and CMV-seropositive.

The chain has TRBV19 and TRBJ1-2, with 10 bases fitting TRBD1. The J segment lost 5 bases and the V segment lost 4 bases, leaving 4 bases of the junction unmatched. Germline CDR1 and CDR2: LNHDA and SQIVND (reference sequence). This CDR3 is 14 amino acids long. DNA of the CDR3: TGTGCCAGTAGTACGGGACAGGGGTTTTATGGCTACACCTTC. It translates to CASSTGQGFYGYTF. Combining the CDR3 with reference TRBV19 and TRBJ1-2 gives the whole variable domain DGGITQSPKYLFRKEGQNVTLSCEQNLNHDAMYWYRQDPGQGLRLIYYSQIVNDFQKGDIAEGYSVSREKKESFPLTVTSAQKNPTAFYLCASSTGQGFYGYTFGSGTRLTVV.

The rearrangement links TRBV27 to TRBJ2-7; 8 bases agree with TRBD2. Germline V CDR1 and CDR2: MNHEY, SMNVEV (reference sequence). The CDR3 has 16 amino acids. V gave up 5 bases and J gave up 2 bases; unmatched junction bases: 11. The CDR3 here is CASSPHLAGLTYEQYF. In DNA form, the CDR3 reads TGTGCCAGCAGTCCTCACCTAGCGGGTTTAACCTACGAGCAGTACTTC.

V gene TRBV19 combines with J gene TRBJ1-1; D ambiguous. V lost 5 bases, J lost 2 bases, and 9 bases lay in between. Germline values: CDR1 LNHDA, CDR2 SQIVND (reference sequence). The CDR3 has 13 amino acids. The CDR3 bases are TGTGCCAGTAGTCTGACAAGTAACACTGAAGCTTTCTTT. This translates into CASSLTSNTEAFF. The full variable domain, with the rest looked up from reference TRBV19 and TRBJ1-1, is DGGITQSPKYLFRKEGQNVTLSCEQNLNHDAMYWYRQDPGQGLRLIYYSQIVNDFQKGDIAEGYSVSREKKESFPLTVTSAQKNPTAFYLCASSLTSNTEAFFGQGTRLTVV.

The rearrangement links TRBV6-5 to TRBJ2-3, with 8 bases fitting TRBD1. Germline V gene sequence: CDR1 MNHEY, CDR2 SVGAGI. This CDR3 contains 15 residues. Germline trimming cut 3 bases from V and 4 bases from J; bases unmatched to any gene: 6. CDR3 sequence reads: CASSYGQGYADTQYF. CDR3 DNA: TGTGCCAGCAGTTATGGACAGGGTTATGCAGATACGCAGTATTTT.

CDR3: CASSPKGGDEKLFF. CDR3 bases: TGTGCCAGCAGCCCGAAGGGCGGGGATGAAAAACTGTTTTTT. This chain uses TRBV4-2 with TRBJ1-4; D not resolved. Per the germline V gene, CDR1 is LGHNA and CDR2 is YNFKEQ. Between the trimmed V and J ends, which lost 4 bases and 6 bases, there was a span of 12 bases. This CDR3 region has 14 residues.

Written as DNA, the CDR3 is TGCGCCAGCAGCTCATTAGACACACGGTCGAACACTGAAGCTTTCTTT. Its translation: CASSSLDTRSNTEAFF. The V gene is TRBV5-1, the J gene TRBJ1-1; D uncertain. There are 16 residues in the CDR3. Germline assignment: CDR1 SGHRS and CDR2 YFSETQ. The V gene lost 3 bases and the J gene lost 1 base, with 16 bases spanning the gap.

This clone was seen a few times. The gene calls are TRBV14 and TRBJ2-3; TRBD1 matches 7 bases. The V segment lost 4 bases and the J segment 2 bases; nucleotides outside the gene matches: 3. Germline V gene lookup returns CDR1 SGHDN and CDR2 FVKESK. The CDR3 loop spans 14 amino acids. For the CDR3, the DNA is TGTGCCAGCAGCCTTGGGACAGTCACAGATACGCAGTATTTT. Translation gives CASSLGTVTDTQYF. Together with reference TRBV14 and TRBJ2-3, the CDR3 gives the full variable domain: EAGVTQFPSHSVIEKGQTVTLRCDPISGHDNLYWYRRVMGKEIKFLLHFVKESKQDESGMPNNRFLAERTGGTYSTLKVQPAELEDSGVYFCASSLGTVTDTQYFGPGTRLTVL.

The chain combines TRBV5-1 with TRBJ2-2; D possibly corresponds to TRBD2 (6 bases). The CDR3 consists of 16 residues. Germline CDR1 reads SGHRS; CDR2 reads YFSETQ. The germline V and J ends were trimmed by 4 bases and 6 bases, with 19 bases remaining between them. The CDR3 bases are TGCGCCAGCAGCCCGGTCTTAGCGGAGAGATCCGGGGAGCTGTTTTTT. It codes for CASSPVLAERSGELFF. Using reference TRBV5-1 and TRBJ2-2 for the parts outside the CDR3, the full variable domain is KAGVTQTPRYLIKTRGQQVTLSCSPISGHRSVSWYQQTPGQGLQFLFEYFSETQRNKGNFPGRFSGRQFSNSRSEMNVSTLELGDSALYLCASSPVLAERSGELFFGEGSRLTVL.

As for this clone: A read error may produce the germline difference seen at one junction end. CDR3 amino acids: CASSYRRGLNYEQCF. The CDR3 coding sequence is TGTGCCAGCAGTTACAGGAGGGGACTAAACTACGAGCAGTGCTTC. The V and J genes are TRBV6-5 and TRBJ2-7; 7 bases are a match to TRBD2. CDR3 size: 15 residues. Germline loops: CDR1 MNHEY, CDR2 SVGAGI.